This passage covers 11 T cell receptor beta chains from one sample sequenced in a study of blood T cell repertoires in COVID-19. Produced via immunoSEQ multiplex PCR; TCRdb's table is partial and in-frame only. There are about 86,000 clones in the sample; about 89% occur only once, and approximately 1.2% lies in the top ten. Sequencing was carried out using PBMCs or T cells enriched from blood (not recorded which). The receptor source for this set is a woman aged 45 to 65 with acute COVID-19.

The chain is built from TRBV18 and TRBJ2-7; 9 bases match TRBD2. With 5 bases clipped from V and 5 bases from J, the junction kept 4 bases outside the gene matches. The CDR3 is 13 amino acids. Germline CDR1 KGHSH, CDR2 LQKENI. In nucleotides, the CDR3 is TGTGCCAGCTCAAGAGGGACTAGCAACGAGCAGTACTTC. As protein: CASSRGTSNEQYF. Together with reference TRBV18 and TRBJ2-7, the CDR3 gives the full variable domain: NAGVMQNPRHLVRRRGQEARLRCSPMKGHSHVYWYRQLPEEGLKFMVYLQKENIIDESGMPKERFSAEFPKEGPSILRIQQVVRGDSAAYFCASSRGTSNEQYFGPGTRLTVT.

This rearrangement joins TRBV3-1 (or the pseudogene TRBV3-2) to TRBJ1-1; D unresolved. CDR1 and CDR2 from the germline V gene are LGHDT and YNNKEL (reference sequence). CDR3 length: 11 residues. The ends were cut back, 5 bases at V and 7 bases at J, with 8 bases in the middle. Written as DNA, the CDR3 is TGTGCCAGCAGCGATGACTTTGAAGCTTTCTTT. Its protein product is CASSDDFEAFF.

The chain employs TRBV12-5 and TRBJ1-2; 7 nucleotides line up with TRBD1. The CDR3 contains 15 residues. The ends lost 5 bases at V and 4 bases at J; junction bases unmatched: 10. Per the germline V gene, CDR1 is LGHNT and CDR2 is FRNRAP. CDR3 DNA: TGTGCTAGTGGTAGCCCCGACAGGGATTTCTATGGCTACACCTTC. Amino acid sequence: CASGSPDRDFYGYTF.

The chain has TRBV19 and TRBJ2-7; 12 nucleotides agree with TRBD2. The V gene's germline CDR1 is LNHDA and CDR2 SQIVND (reference sequence). Germline trimming cut 5 bases from V and 0 bases from J; bases unmatched to any gene: 8. There are 17 residues in the CDR3. The CDR3 loop is CASSPGLAGHASYEQYF. In nucleotides, the CDR3 is TGTGCCAGTAGTCCCGGACTAGCGGGGCATGCCTCCTACGAGCAGTACTTC.

The chain couples TRBV24-1 to TRBJ2-3; D ambiguous. Looked up from germline, CDR1 is KGHDR and CDR2 is SFDVKD. There are 14 residues in the CDR3. Trimming removed 4 bases from V and 0 bases from J, with 7 bases in between. For the CDR3, the DNA is TGTGCCACCAGTGACCCCTCTAGCACAGATACGCAGTATTTT. This sequence encodes CATSDPSSTDTQYF.

The count of this clone is one. The genes are TRBV29-1 and TRBJ1-2, with 8 bases lining up with TRBD1. CDR3 length equals 14 residues. V trimming: 5 bases; J trimming: 1 base; junction bases outside the gene matches: 6. Per the germline V gene, CDR1 is SQVTM and CDR2 is ANQGSEA. CDR3 sequence: CSVTTGENNYGYTF. The DNA for the CDR3 is TGCAGCGTTACGACAGGGGAAAATAACTATGGCTACACCTTC. Full variable domain (outside the CDR3, taken from reference TRBV29-1 and TRBJ1-2): SAVISQKPSRDICQRGTSLTIQCQVDSQVTMMFWYRQQPGQSLTLIATANQGSEATYESGFVIDKFPISRPNLTFSTLTVSNMSPEDSSIYLCSVTTGENNYGYTFGSGTRLTVV.

A single count supports this clone. The chain joins TRBV3-1 (or the pseudogene TRBV3-2) to TRBJ2-7; 9 bases are a match to TRBD1. With V trimmed by 4 bases and J by 0 bases, 10 bases remained unmatched. The CDR3 is 17 residues long. The germline V gene encodes CDR1 LGHDT and CDR2 YNNKEL (reference sequence). In DNA form, the CDR3 reads TGTGCCAGCAGCCCGACAGGGGGAGCCTTTAGCTCCTACGAGCAGTACTTC. Protein: CASSPTGGAFSSYEQYF.

This sequence joins TRBV18 and TRBJ1-6; 11 bases align to TRBD1. The CDR3 has 15 amino acids. The V gene's germline CDR1 is KGHSH and CDR2 LQKENI. The J segment lost 9 bases and the V segment lost 2 bases, leaving 3 bases of the junction unmatched. The CDR3 DNA follows: TGTGCCAGCTCACCAGGGACAGGGGGTCGTTCACCCCTCCACTTT. Translation: CASSPGTGGRSPLHF.

This clone has only one observation. J is TRBJ2-7 and V is TRBV5-1; 11 bases are shared with TRBD1. Germline V gives CDR1 SGHRS, CDR2 YFSETQ. The CDR3 length is 15 residues. V shed 4 bases, J shed 4 bases, and the junction held 7 bases outside the gene matches. CDR3 nucleotides: TGCGCCAGCAGCCGCGGGACAGGGGGAGAATACGAGCAGTACTTC. Protein product: CASSRGTGGEYEQYF.

The chain recombines TRBV27 with TRBJ2-7, with D perhaps matching TRBD2 (5 bases). The CDR3 totals 13 residues. Trimming cost V 8 bases and J 3 bases, with 14 bases left between them. CDR1 and CDR2 from the germline V gene are MNHEY and SMNVEV (reference sequence). The CDR3 nucleotides read TGTGCCAGCGGTAGCGCGAAAGACTACGAGCAGTACTTC. Encoded protein: CASGSAKDYEQYF.

The chain employs TRBV12-3 or TRBV12-4 and TRBJ2-5; weak D call: TRBD2 (6 bases). Trimming pared 3 bases from V and 4 bases from J, leaving 9 bases between. CDR3 length: 13 residues. CDR3 bases: TGTGCCAGCAGTTTTGGAGCGGGAGAGACCCAGTACTTC. Translated: CASSFGAGETQYF.